A single sample is the source of the 10 T cell receptor beta chains below, sequenced in a study of blood T cell repertoires in COVID-19. TCRdb's copy holds only in-frame clones and misses some; the assay was immunoSEQ multiplex PCR. This sample has 400,000 to 450,000 clones, with about 91% found just once. Sequencing was done on a sample of peripheral blood. The receptors shown here come from a woman between 45 and 65 years old with COVID-19, enrolled during active disease.

The J gene is TRBJ1-5, the V gene TRBV7-9, with 8 bases lining up with TRBD1. The V gene's germline CDR1 is SEHNR and CDR2 FQNEAQ (reference sequence). The CDR3 consists of 19 residues. Germline trimming cut 2 bases from V and 0 bases from J; bases unmatched to any gene: 12. The CDR3 DNA reads TGTGCCAGCAGCTTAACGAGGACAGGGAGTCAGGGTAGCAATCAGCCCCAGCATTTT. Residues: CASSLTRTGSQGSNQPQHF.

The rearrangement uses TRBV20-1 and TRBJ2-3, with 8 bases that match TRBD2. The germline CDR1 and CDR2 sequences are DFQATT and SNEGSKA (reference sequence). V was pared by 3 bases and J by 0 bases, with 2 bases of the junction left unmatched. The CDR3 runs to 14 residues. CDR3 region: CSASGTRSTDTQYF. The CDR3 nucleotides read TGCAGTGCTAGTGGGACTAGGAGCACAGATACGCAGTATTTT.

This chain uses TRBV7-9 with TRBJ1-1; D is uncertain. CDR3 length equals 13 residues. Germline CDR1 is SEHNR and CDR2 is FQNEAQ (reference sequence). Deletions cut 4 bases from V and 3 bases from J, with 9 bases between. CDR3 sequence: CASSSRGDTEAFF. In nucleotides, the CDR3 is TGTGCCAGCAGCTCTCGGGGAGACACTGAAGCTTTCTTT. Full variable domain (outside the CDR3, taken from reference TRBV7-9 and TRBJ1-1): DTGVSQNPRHKITKRGQNVTFRCDPISEHNRLYWYRQTLGQGPEFLTYFQNEAQLEKSRLLSDRFSAERPKGSFSTLEIQRTEQGDSAMYLCASSSRGDTEAFFGQGTRLTVV.

The J gene is TRBJ2-1, the V gene TRBV11-2, with a tentative D call TRBD2 (5 bases). V lost 5 bases and J lost 0, with 17 bases in between. Per the germline V gene, CDR1 is SGHAT and CDR2 is FQNNGV. CDR3 length equals 17 residues. CDR3 region: CASSARLKTSSYNEQFF. CDR3 DNA: TGTGCCAGCAGCGCAAGACTAAAAACGAGCTCCTACAATGAGCAGTTCTTC.

The CDR3 DNA is TGTGCCAGCAAACAGAGCTCTGGAAACACCATATATTTT. As protein: CASKQSSGNTIYF. The chain employs TRBV21-1 and TRBJ1-3; the D call of TRBD1 is as the table states it, not checked on the DNA. TRBV21-1 is an annotated pseudogene. The length of the CDR3 is 13 residues.

This chain joins TRBV7-9 and TRBJ2-7; D might be TRBD1 (6 bases). Germline V gene lookup returns CDR1 SEHNR and CDR2 FQNEAQ (reference sequence). This CDR3 has 17 amino acids. V gave up 0 bases and J gave up 0 bases, with 15 bases separating them. The CDR3 DNA reads as TGTGCCAGCAGCTTAGCGGTCCTGACAGGAGACTCCTACGAGCAGTACTTC. Residues: CASSLAVLTGDSYEQYF.

This rearrangement joins TRBV7-9 to TRBJ1-4, with no clear D. The CDR3 extends over 15 amino acids. V was trimmed by 5 bases and J by 0 bases, leaving 10 bases between them. Germline CDR1 SEHNR, CDR2 FQNEAQ (reference sequence). CDR3 nucleotides: TGTGCCAGCAGCCGAACACAGACAACTAATGAAAAACTGTTTTTT. This codes for CASSRTQTTNEKLFF.

In its sample, this clone was seen once. The gene calls are TRBV7-9 and TRBJ1-2; 7 bases agree with TRBD1. The CDR3 has 15 amino acids. CDR1 SEHNR and CDR2 FQNEAQ come from the germline V gene (reference sequence). Trimming removed 7 bases from V and 6 bases from J; junction bases left unmatched: 14. This CDR3 reads CASTSGAGQINGYTF. CDR3 DNA sequence: TGTGCCAGCACCTCAGGGGCGGGACAGATAAATGGCTACACCTTC.

CDR3 loop: CASSLGGGTYNSPLHF. CDR3 coding DNA: TGTGCCAGCAGCTTGGGGGGGGGAACCTATAATTCACCCCTCCACTTT. V is TRBV5-4 and J is TRBJ1-6, with D possibly being TRBD1 (5 bases). CDR1 is SGHNT, CDR2 YYREEE, per germline (reference sequence). Trimming cost V 0 bases and J 2 bases, with 9 bases left between them. The CDR3 is 16 amino acids.

The V gene is TRBV6-5, the J gene TRBJ2-7; 8 bases match TRBD2. The CDR3 loop spans 13 amino acids. The V segment lost 6 bases and the J segment 5 bases; nucleotides outside the gene matches: 6. Per the germline V gene, CDR1 is MNHEY and CDR2 is SVGAGI. DNA of the CDR3: TGTGCCAGCAGGTTAGCGGGGAAGAACGAGCAGTACTTC. Translating it yields CASRLAGKNEQYF.